This TCR beta chain was identified during a study of T cell responses to AZD1222 COVID-19 vaccine. The study, taken as a whole, reports: Targets within unmutated variant regions were reportedly found for nearly half of spike-specific TCRs.

The protocol was immunoSEQ multiplex PCR, while the TCRdb copy is restricted to in-frame clones and leaves out a portion. This sample yields roughly 200,000 clones, of which over 80% are seen a single time; over 1% belongs to the top ten. About this clone itself: The antigen is undetermined.

There are 12 residues in the CDR3. Per germline, CDR1 MNHEY and CDR2 SVGAGI. Trimming took 9 bases from V and 5 from J; bases not matched to a gene: 6. Sequencing was performed on peripheral blood, taken on day 0 of AZD1222 vaccination. This TCR was recovered from an adult in good health. V gene TRBV6-5 combines with J gene TRBJ2-7; TRBD2 agrees at 8 bases. CDR3 sequence: CASRRGANEQYF. The CDR3, as DNA: TGTGCCAGTAGGCGGGGGGCAAACGAGCAGTACTTC.